Listed below are T cell receptor beta chains from one sample, sequenced in a study of T cell responses to AZD1222 COVID-19 vaccine. Some clones are missing from TCRdb's copy, which holds only in-frame ones; the method was immunoSEQ multiplex PCR. Counted here are about 100,000 clones, 80% to 95% occurring once; the ten biggest clones make up 8% to 10%. The material was peripheral blood, obtained 28 days after the second AZD1222 dose. The source of these receptors is an adult who received the AZD1222 COVID-19 vaccine. CDR3s include the opening cysteine and the closing phenylalanine or tryptophan. Fields, in order: V gene, D gene, CDR3 protein. The D gene is left open where the match is weak.

v_call: TRBV3-1/TRBV3-2
d_call: TRBD1
cdr3_aa: CASSQFGTGKETQYF

v_call: TRBV7-8
d_call: NA
cdr3_aa: CASSLSRSTAHEAFF

v_call: TRBV10-3
d_call: TRBD1
cdr3_aa: CAISRTGDPTDTQYF

v_call: TRBV19
d_call: NA
cdr3_aa: CASRNAGGNQPQHF

v_call: TRBV18
d_call: NA
cdr3_aa: CASSPIPAGVGYQPQHF

v_call: TRBV5-6
d_call: NA
cdr3_aa: CASSFFQRNQPQHF

v_call: TRBV6-5
d_call: NA
cdr3_aa: CASSMSRLDTQYF

v_call: TRBV7-3
d_call: NA
cdr3_aa: CASSSIRQSLGANVLTF

v_call: TRBV24-1
d_call: TRBD1
cdr3_aa: CATSALRQGPGELFF

v_call: TRBV18
d_call: TRBD1
cdr3_aa: CASSLNPHGQGNEKLFF

v_call: TRBV7-8
d_call: NA
cdr3_aa: CASSLVGRGSGNTIYF

v_call: TRBV5-4
d_call: NA
cdr3_aa: CASSFPRVTDTQYF

v_call: TRBV18
d_call: TRBD1
cdr3_aa: CASSPTGGLNYGYTF

v_call: TRBV6-5
d_call: NA
cdr3_aa: CASSREGEGNTIYF

v_call: TRBV7-9
d_call: TRBD2
cdr3_aa: CASSLLFPGGTGELFF

v_call: TRBV7-6
d_call: NA
cdr3_aa: CASSLANRLQETQYF

v_call: TRBV2
d_call: NA
cdr3_aa: CASKQGYTGELFF

v_call: TRBV7-9
d_call: NA
cdr3_aa: CASSTASGQNIQYF

v_call: TRBV27
d_call: NA
cdr3_aa: CASSYQGHSGNTIYF

v_call: TRBV19
d_call: NA
cdr3_aa: CASSITGFTEAFF

v_call: TRBV5-8
d_call: NA
cdr3_aa: CASSPWISSHEQFF

v_call: TRBV7-3
d_call: NA
cdr3_aa: CASSLRLYTDTQYF

v_call: TRBV5-5
d_call: NA
cdr3_aa: CASSSPRGGSNTEAFF

v_call: TRBV10-3
d_call: TRBD1
cdr3_aa: CAIRNPGTGGTGELFF

v_call: TRBV28
d_call: TRBD1
cdr3_aa: CASSLMRGRADTQYF

v_call: TRBV9
d_call: TRBD2
cdr3_aa: CASSPSASGTYEQYF

v_call: TRBV30
d_call: NA
cdr3_aa: CAWSVRGNTGELFF

v_call: TRBV27
d_call: NA
cdr3_aa: CASSHREGGTQYF

v_call: TRBV27
d_call: NA
cdr3_aa: CASSSEGLYNSPLHF

v_call: TRBV23-1
d_call: NA
cdr3_aa: CASSLPAFPQWAQHF

v_call: TRBV5-1
d_call: TRBD1
cdr3_aa: CASSLAGGGGGYTEAFF

v_call: TRBV27
d_call: NA
cdr3_aa: CATRQTAYGYTF

v_call: TRBV5-1
d_call: TRBD1
cdr3_aa: CASSGTARSYEQYF

v_call: TRBV6-5
d_call: TRBD2
cdr3_aa: CASSYSGGKADTQYF

v_call: TRBV4-2
d_call: NA
cdr3_aa: CASSPGRGGPYEQYF

v_call: TRBV3-1/TRBV3-2
d_call: TRBD2
cdr3_aa: CASTPPSGKGAQYF

v_call: TRBV28
d_call: TRBD1
cdr3_aa: CASSTGQGNQPQHF

v_call: TRBV6-4
d_call: TRBD2
cdr3_aa: CASSVSDGDYWRQFF

v_call: TRBV4-3
d_call: TRBD2
cdr3_aa: CASSQESSGLTEQFF

v_call: TRBV7-2
d_call: NA
cdr3_aa: CASSLGSRGNEAFF

v_call: TRBV30
d_call: TRBD1
cdr3_aa: CAWRRDRGRLGNTIYF

v_call: TRBV11-3
d_call: TRBD2
cdr3_aa: CASSPGSGRTYNEQFF

v_call: TRBV29-1
d_call: TRBD1
cdr3_aa: CSVDSGSIGGLDTEAFF

v_call: TRBV11-2
d_call: NA
cdr3_aa: CASSQAFANTGELFF

v_call: TRBV18
d_call: NA
cdr3_aa: CASSSTVPGEQYF

v_call: TRBV27
d_call: NA
cdr3_aa: CASSSTKPQGLPYEQYF

v_call: TRBV5-6
d_call: TRBD1
cdr3_aa: CASSLDRGANTGELFF

v_call: TRBV11-3
d_call: NA
cdr3_aa: CASSLSSSYNEQFF

v_call: TRBV19
d_call: NA
cdr3_aa: CASSTSGGRRTDTQYF

v_call: TRBV7-9
d_call: NA
cdr3_aa: CASSRTANYGYTF

v_call: TRBV9
d_call: TRBD1
cdr3_aa: CASSPSTGEVTDTQYF

v_call: TRBV5-1
d_call: NA
cdr3_aa: CASSLDGNQPQHF

v_call: TRBV19
d_call: TRBD1
cdr3_aa: CASSYRGSEAFF